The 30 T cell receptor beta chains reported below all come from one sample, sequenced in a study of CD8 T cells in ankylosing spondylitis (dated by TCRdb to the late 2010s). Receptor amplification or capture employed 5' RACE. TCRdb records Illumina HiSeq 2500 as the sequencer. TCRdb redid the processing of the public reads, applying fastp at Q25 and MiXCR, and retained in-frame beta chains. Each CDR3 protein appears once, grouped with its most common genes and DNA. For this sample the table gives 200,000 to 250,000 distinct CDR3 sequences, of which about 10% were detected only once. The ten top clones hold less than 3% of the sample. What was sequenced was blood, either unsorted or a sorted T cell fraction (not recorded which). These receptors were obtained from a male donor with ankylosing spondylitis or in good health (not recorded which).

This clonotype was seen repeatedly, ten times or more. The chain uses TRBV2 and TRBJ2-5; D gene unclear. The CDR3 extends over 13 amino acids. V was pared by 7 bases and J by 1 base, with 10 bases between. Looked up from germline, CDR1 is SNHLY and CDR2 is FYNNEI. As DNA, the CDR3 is TGTGCCAGCATCAGGACGAGCCAAGAGACCCAGTACTTC. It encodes CASIRTSQETQYF. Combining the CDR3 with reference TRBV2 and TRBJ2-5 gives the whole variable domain EPEVTQTPSHQVTQMGQEVILRCVPISNHLYFYWYRQILGQKVEFLVSFYNNEISEKSEIFDDQFSVERPDGSNFTLKIRSTKLEDSAMYFCASIRTSQETQYFGPGTRLLVL.

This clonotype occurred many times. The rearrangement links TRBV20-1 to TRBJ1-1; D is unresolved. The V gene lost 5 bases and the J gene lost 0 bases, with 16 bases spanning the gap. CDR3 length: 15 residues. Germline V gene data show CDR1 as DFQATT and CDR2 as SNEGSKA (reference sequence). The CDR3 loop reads CSASLIGGMNTEAFF. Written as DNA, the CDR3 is TGCAGTGCTTCGCTTATTGGAGGAATGAACACTGAAGCTTTCTTT.

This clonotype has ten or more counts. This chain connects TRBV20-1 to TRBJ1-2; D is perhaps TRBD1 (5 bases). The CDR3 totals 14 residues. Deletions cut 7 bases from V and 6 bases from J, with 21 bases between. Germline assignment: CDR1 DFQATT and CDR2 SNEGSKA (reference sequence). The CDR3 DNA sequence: TGCAGTGTCTTGATTGGGGGGGGGAAGCATGGCTACACCTTC. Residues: CSVLIGGGKHGYTF.

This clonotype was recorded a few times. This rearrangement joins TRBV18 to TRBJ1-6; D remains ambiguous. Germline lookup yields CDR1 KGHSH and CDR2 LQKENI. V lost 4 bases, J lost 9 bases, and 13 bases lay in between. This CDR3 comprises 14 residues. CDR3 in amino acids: CASSQDRYPSPLHF. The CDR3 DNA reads TGTGCCAGCTCACAGGACCGATATCCTTCACCCCTCCACTTT.

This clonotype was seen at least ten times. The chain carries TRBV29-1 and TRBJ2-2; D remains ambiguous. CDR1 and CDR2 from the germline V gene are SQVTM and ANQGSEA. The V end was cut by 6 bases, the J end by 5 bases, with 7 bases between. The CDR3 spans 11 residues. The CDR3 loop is CSVARTGELFF. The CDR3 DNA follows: TGCAGCGTAGCCAGGACCGGGGAGCTGTTTTTT.

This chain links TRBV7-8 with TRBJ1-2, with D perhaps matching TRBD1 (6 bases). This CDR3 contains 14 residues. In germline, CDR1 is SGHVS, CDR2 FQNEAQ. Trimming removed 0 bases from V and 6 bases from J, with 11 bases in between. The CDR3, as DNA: TGTGCCAGCAGCTTAGCTACAGGGACGGATGGCTACACCTTC. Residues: CASSLATGTDGYTF.

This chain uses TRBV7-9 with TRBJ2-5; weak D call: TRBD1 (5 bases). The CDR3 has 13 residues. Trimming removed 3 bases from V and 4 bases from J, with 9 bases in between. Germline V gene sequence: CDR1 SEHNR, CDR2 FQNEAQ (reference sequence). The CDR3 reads CASSLGLGETQYF. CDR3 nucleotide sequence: TGTGCCAGCAGCTTGGGGCTAGGAGAGACCCAGTACTTC.

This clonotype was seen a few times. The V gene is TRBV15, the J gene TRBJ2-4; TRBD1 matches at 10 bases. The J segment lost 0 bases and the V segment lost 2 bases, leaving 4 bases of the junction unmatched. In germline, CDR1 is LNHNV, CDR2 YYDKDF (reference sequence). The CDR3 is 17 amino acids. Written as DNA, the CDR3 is TGTGCCACCAGCAGATCCCGGGACAGGGGAGCCAAAAACATTCAGTACTTC. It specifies CATSRSRDRGAKNIQYF.

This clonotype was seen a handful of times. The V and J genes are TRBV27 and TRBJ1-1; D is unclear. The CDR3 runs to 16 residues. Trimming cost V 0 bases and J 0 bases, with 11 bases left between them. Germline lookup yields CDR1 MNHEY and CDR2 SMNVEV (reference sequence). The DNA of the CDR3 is TGTGCCAGCAGTTTATCGGCAGACCTTATGAACACTGAAGCTTTCTTT. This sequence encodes CASSLSADLMNTEAFF.

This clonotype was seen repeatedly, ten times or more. The CDR3 protein is CASSSGAAEKLFF. In DNA, the CDR3 is TGTGCCAGCAGCTCGGGGGCGGCTGAAAAACTGTTTTTT. The chain has TRBV7-9 and TRBJ1-4, with a weak D call TRBD1 (6 bases). Trimming removed 4 bases at V and 7 bases at J, with 10 bases between. Germline lookup yields CDR1 SEHNR and CDR2 FQNEAQ (reference sequence). The CDR3 is made up of 13 amino acids.

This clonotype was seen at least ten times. The CDR3 DNA is TGTGCCAGTAGACTTGGGACATCCACAGATACGCAGTATTTT. Translation gives CASRLGTSTDTQYF. The chain combines TRBV19 with TRBJ2-3; maybe TRBD1 (6 bases). In germline, CDR1 is LNHDA, CDR2 SQIVND (reference sequence). Deletions cut 6 bases from V and 2 bases from J, with 12 bases between. The length of the CDR3 is 14 residues.

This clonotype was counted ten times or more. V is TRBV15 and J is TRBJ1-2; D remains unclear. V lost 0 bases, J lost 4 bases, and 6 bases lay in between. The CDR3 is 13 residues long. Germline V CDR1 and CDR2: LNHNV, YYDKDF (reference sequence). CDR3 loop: CATSRDSSYGYTF. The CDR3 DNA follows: TGTGCCACCAGCAGAGATTCCAGCTATGGCTACACCTTC.

CDR3 sequence reads: CASSESGLYSYEQYF. The CDR3 DNA reads as TGCGCCAGCAGTGAGTCGGGACTATACTCCTACGAGCAGTACTTC. This chain uses TRBV10-2 with TRBJ2-7; 7 nucleotides line up with TRBD2. The V segment lost 0 bases and the J segment 0 bases; nucleotides outside the gene matches: 2. Germline V gives CDR1 WSHSY, CDR2 SAAADI. The CDR3 totals 15 residues.

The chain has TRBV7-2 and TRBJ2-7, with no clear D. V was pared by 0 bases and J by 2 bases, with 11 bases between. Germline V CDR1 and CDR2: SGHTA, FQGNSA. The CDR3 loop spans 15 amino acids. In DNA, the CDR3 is TGTGCCAGCAGCTTAGCCAGGACGGTGACCTACGAGCAGTACTTC. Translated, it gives CASSLARTVTYEQYF.

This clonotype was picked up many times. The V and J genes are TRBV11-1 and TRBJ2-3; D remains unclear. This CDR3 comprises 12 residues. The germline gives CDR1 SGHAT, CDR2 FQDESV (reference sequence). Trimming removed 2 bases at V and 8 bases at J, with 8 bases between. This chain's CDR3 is CASSLRIVTQYF. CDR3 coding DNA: TGTGCCAGCAGCTTAAGAATTGTTACGCAGTATTTT.

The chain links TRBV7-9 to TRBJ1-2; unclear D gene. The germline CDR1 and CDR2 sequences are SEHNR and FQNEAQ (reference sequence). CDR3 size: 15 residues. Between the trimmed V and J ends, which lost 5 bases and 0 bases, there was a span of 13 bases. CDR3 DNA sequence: TGTGCCAGCAGCCTCACCAGAGATGCTAACTATGGCTACACCTTC. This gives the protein CASSLTRDANYGYTF.

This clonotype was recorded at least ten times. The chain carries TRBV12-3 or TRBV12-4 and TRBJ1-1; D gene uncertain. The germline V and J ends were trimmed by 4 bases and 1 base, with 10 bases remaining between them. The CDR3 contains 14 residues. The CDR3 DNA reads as TGTGCCAGCAGTTCGGACGGCCCGAACACTGAAGCTTTCTTT. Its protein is CASSSDGPNTEAFF.

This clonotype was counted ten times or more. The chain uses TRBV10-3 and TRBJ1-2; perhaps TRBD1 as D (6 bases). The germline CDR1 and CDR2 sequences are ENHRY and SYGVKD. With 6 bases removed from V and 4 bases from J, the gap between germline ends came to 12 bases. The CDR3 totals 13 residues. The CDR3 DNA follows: TGTGCCATCAGCCGACAGGAGGTCTATGGCTACACCTTC. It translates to CAISRQEVYGYTF.

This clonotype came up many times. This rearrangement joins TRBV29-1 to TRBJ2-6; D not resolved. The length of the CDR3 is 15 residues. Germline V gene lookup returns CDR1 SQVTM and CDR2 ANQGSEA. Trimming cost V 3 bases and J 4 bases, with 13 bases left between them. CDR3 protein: CSVDDGRKGANVLTF. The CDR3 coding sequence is TGCAGCGTTGACGACGGACGAAAAGGGGCCAACGTCCTGACTTTC.

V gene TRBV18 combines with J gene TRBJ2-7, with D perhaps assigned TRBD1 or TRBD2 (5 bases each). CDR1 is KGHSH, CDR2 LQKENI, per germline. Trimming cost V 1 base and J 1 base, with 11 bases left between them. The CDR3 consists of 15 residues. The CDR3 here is CASSPQGTNSYEQYF. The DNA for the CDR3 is TGTGCCAGCTCACCACAGGGGACGAATTCCTACGAGCAGTACTTC.

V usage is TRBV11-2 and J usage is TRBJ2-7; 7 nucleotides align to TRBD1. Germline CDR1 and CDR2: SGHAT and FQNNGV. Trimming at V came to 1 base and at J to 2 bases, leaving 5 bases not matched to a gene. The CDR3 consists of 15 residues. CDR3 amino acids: CASSLGRQGPYEQYF. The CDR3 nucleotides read TGTGCCAGCAGCTTAGGGAGACAGGGCCCCTACGAGCAGTACTTC.

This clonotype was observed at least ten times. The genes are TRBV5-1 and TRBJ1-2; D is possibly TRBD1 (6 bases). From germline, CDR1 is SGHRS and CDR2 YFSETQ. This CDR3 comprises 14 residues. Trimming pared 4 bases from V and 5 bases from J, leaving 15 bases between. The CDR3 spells CASSPGHEGYGYTF. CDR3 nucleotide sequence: TGCGCCAGCAGCCCGGGACACGAGGGTTATGGCTACACCTTC. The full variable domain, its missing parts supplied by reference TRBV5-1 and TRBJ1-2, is KAGVTQTPRYLIKTRGQQVTLSCSPISGHRSVSWYQQTPGQGLQFLFEYFSETQRNKGNFPGRFSGRQFSNSRSEMNVSTLELGDSALYLCASSPGHEGYGYTFGSGTRLTVV.

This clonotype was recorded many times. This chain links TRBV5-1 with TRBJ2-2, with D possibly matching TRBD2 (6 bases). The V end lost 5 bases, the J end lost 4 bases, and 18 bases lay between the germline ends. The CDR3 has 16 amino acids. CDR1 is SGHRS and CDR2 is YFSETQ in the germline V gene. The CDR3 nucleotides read TGCGCCAGCAGTGGGGAAGCCGGGGGAAGCACCGGGGAGCTGTTTTTT. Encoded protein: CASSGEAGGSTGELFF.

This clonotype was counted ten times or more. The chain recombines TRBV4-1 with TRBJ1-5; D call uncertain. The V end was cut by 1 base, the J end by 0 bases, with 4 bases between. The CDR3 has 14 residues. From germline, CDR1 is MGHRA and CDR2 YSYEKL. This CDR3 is CASSQADSNQPQHF. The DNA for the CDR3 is TGCGCCAGCAGCCAAGCTGATAGCAATCAGCCCCAGCATTTT.

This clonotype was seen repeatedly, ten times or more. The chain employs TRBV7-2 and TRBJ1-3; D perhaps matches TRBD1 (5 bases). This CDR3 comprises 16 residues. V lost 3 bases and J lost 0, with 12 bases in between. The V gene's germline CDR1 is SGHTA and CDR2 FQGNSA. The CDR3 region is CASSFGTSNSGNTIYF. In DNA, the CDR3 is TGTGCCAGCAGCTTCGGGACGTCTAACTCTGGAAACACCATATATTTT. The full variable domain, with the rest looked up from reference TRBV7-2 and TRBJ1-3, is GAGVSQSPSNKVTEKGKDVELRCDPISGHTALYWYRQSLGQGLEFLIYFQGNSAPDKSGLPSDRFSAERTGGSVSTLTIQRTQQEDSAVYLCASSFGTSNSGNTIYFGEGSWLTVV.

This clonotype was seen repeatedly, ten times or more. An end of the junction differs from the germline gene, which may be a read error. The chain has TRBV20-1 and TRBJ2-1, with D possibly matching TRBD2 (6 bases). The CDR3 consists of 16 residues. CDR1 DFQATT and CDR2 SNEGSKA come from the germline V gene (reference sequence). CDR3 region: CCARTRMGGSHNEQFF. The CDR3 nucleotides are TGCTGTGCTAGGACTCGAATGGGAGGATCCCACAATGAGCAGTTCTTC.

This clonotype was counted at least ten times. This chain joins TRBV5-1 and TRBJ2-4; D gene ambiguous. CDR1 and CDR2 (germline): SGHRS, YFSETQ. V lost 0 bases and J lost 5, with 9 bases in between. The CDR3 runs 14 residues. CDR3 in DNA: TGCGCCAGCAGCTTGGCCGGACGGGAAAACATTCAGTACTTC. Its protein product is CASSLAGRENIQYF. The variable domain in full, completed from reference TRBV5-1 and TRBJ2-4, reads KAGVTQTPRYLIKTRGQQVTLSCSPISGHRSVSWYQQTPGQGLQFLFEYFSETQRNKGNFPGRFSGRQFSNSRSEMNVSTLELGDSALYLCASSLAGRENIQYFGAGTRLSVL.

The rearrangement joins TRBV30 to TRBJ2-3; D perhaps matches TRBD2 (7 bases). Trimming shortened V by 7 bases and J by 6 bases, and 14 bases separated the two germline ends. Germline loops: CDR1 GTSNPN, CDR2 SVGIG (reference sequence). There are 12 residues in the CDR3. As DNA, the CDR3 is TGTGCCTTGAACGAGGGGGGGGATACGCAGTATTTT. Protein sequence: CALNEGGDTQYF.

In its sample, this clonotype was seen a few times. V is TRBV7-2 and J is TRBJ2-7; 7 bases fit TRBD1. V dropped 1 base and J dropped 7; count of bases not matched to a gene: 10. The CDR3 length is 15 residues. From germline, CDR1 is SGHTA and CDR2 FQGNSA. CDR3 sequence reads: CASSLVGKVTGEQYF. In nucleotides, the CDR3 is TGTGCCAGCAGCTTAGTTGGGAAGGTGACAGGGGAGCAGTACTTC.

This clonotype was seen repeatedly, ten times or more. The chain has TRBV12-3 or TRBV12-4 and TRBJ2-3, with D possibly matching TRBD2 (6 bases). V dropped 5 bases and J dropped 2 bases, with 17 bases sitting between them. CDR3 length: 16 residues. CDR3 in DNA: TGTGCCAGCAGTCCTCCTCCTGAGCGGGCCACAGATACGCAGTATTTT. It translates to CASSPPPERATDTQYF.